These T cell receptor beta chains were read from a single sample in a study of cytotoxic CD8 clonotypes in ibrutinib-treated CLL. Assay used: immunoSEQ multiplex PCR; TCRdb lists only in-frame clones, some missing. The sample contains around 97,000 clones, 70% to 85% of which appear only once. This sample comprised PBMCs, obtained after 12 months of ibrutinib treatment. Source of these receptors: a human donor with chronic lymphocytic leukemia. The CDR3 runs from the conserved cysteine through the conserved F or W. A D gene is named only where the DNA matches it firmly. Expanded clones are given a class, and other clones once, few, many or no size at all.

>TRBD2|TRBV7-2|TRBJ2-5|NA
TGTGCCAGCAGCTTACATAGGCTAGCGGGGGCCCGGCGAGAGACCCAGTACTTC
CASSLHRLAGARRETQYF
>NA|TRBV6-1|TRBJ1-5|NA
TGTGCCAGCAGTCCCGGGTCGGGGAGTCAGCCCCAGCATTTT
CASSPGSGSQPQHF
>NA|TRBV5-1|TRBJ2-7|NA
TGCGCCAGCAGAAGGAACCTGAACACCTACGAGCAGTACTTC
CASRRNLNTYEQYF
>NA|TRBV14|TRBJ2-7|NA
TGTGCCAGCTCCCTAGCCTACGAGCAGTACTTC
CASSLAYEQYF
>NA|TRBV29-1|TRBJ1-4|NA
TGCAGCGTTGAAGATCGCCGGGGTGGTGAAAAACTGTTTTTT
CSVEDRRGGEKLFF
>NA|TRBV18|TRBJ2-7|once
TGTGCCAGCTCACCAAATCCAGCTACCTACGAGCAGTACTTC
CASSPNPATYEQYF
>TRBD2|TRBV5-1|TRBJ2-7|few
TGCGCCAGCAGCTTAGGGCTGGCGGGGGGCGCCCCTGGAGAGCAGTACTTC
CASSLGLAGGAPGEQYF
>NA|TRBV19|TRBJ2-3|once
TGTGCCAGTAGCCCATCAAGGACGGGCACAGATACGCAGTATTTT
CASSPSRTGTDTQYF
>NA|TRBV9|TRBJ1-2|once
TGTGCCAGCAGCGGGGATGTTAACGTAGGAGGCTATGGCTACACCTTC
CASSGDVNVGGYGYTF
>NA|TRBV7-2|TRBJ2-5|NA
TGTGCCAGCAGGTTGGACCTGGGGACCCAGTACTTC
CASRLDLGTQYF
>NA|TRBV6-6|TRBJ1-5|once
TGTGCCAGCAGTTACGGTGGGGGGGGTCAGCCCCAGCATTTT
CASSYGGGGQPQHF
>NA|TRBV6-1|TRBJ2-1|NA
TGTGCCAGCAGTGAAGACACCTGGAGAGGGGGTGAGCAGTTCTTC
CASSEDTWRGGEQFF
>TRBD1|TRBV2|TRBJ1-4|NA
TGTGCCAGCAGGGGAGGACAGGGGGGAAAACTGTTTTTT
CASRGGQGGKLFF
>TRBD1|TRBV9|TRBJ2-2|NA
TGTGCCAGCAGCTCCGGGACAGCGAACACCGGGGAGCTGTTTTTT
CASSSGTANTGELFF
>TRBD2|TRBV11-2|TRBJ2-1|NA
TGTGCCAGCAGCATAACTAGCGGGGGGACCAATGAGCAGTTCTTC
CASSITSGGTNEQFF
>NA|TRBV7-2|TRBJ1-1|NA
TGTGCCAGCAGCCCCCGTCAGGGAAGGAACACTGAAGCTTTCTTT
CASSPRQGRNTEAFF
>NA|TRBV15|TRBJ1-5|NA
TGTGCCACCAGCAGAGATCAGGCAAACAATCAGCCCCAGCATTTT
CATSRDQANNQPQHF
>TRBD1|TRBV7-2|TRBJ2-4|once
TGTGCCAGTACAGGGGGCTCATTAGCCAAAAACATTCAGTACTTC
CASTGGSLAKNIQYF
>TRBD1|TRBV6-1|TRBJ2-2|NA
TGTGCCAGCAGTCTGAACAGGGGGACCGGGGAGCTGTTTTTT
CASSLNRGTGELFF
>NA|TRBV4-2|TRBJ1-5|once
TGTGCCAGCAGCCCGACAACAGATAGCAATCAGCCCCAGCATTTT
CASSPTTDSNQPQHF
>TRBD1|TRBV4-2|TRBJ1-2|few
TGTGCCAGCAGCCAAGGACAGGGGCCCCTCCCCTACACCTTC
CASSQGQGPLPYTF
>NA|TRBV29-1|TRBJ1-3|NA
TGCAGCGTACAGGAACCCGCGGACACCATATATTTT
CSVQEPADTIYF